The 21 T cell receptor beta chains reported below all come from one sample, sequenced in a study of cytomegalovirus exposure and HLA in healthy donors. Primers included in the PCR were 60 Vbeta and 13 Jbeta primers. Sequenced by immunoSEQ multiplex PCR; TCRdb stores in-frame clones only, minus some. Of about 180,000 clones listed, approximately 79% are singletons. Material for sequencing was PBMCs. These receptors were obtained from a man in his forties in good health and CMV-seropositive.

This chain uses TRBV25-1 with TRBJ2-5; TRBD2 aligns across 14 bases. Per the germline V gene, CDR1 is MGHDK and CDR2 is SYGVNS. The CDR3 extends over 15 amino acids. The J segment lost 5 bases and the V segment lost 4 bases, leaving 3 bases of the junction unmatched. The CDR3 DNA sequence: TGTGCCAGCAGTGCCCGACTAGCGGGGGGGGAGACCCAGTACTTC. Its translation is CASSARLAGGETQYF.

This clone was picked up one time. The CDR3 loop reads CASSLGAGVGETQYF. The CDR3 DNA reads as TGTGCCAGCAGCTTAGGAGCGGGAGTGGGAGAGACCCAGTACTTC. The chain employs TRBV7-3 and TRBJ2-5; 8 positions agree with TRBD2. The CDR3 runs 15 residues. V lost 2 bases to trimming and J lost 4 bases; unmatched junction nucleotides: 6. Germline values: CDR1 SGHTA, CDR2 FQGTGA. The full variable domain, rest sourced from reference TRBV7-3 and TRBJ2-5, is GAGVSQTPSNKVTEKGKYVELRCDPISGHTALYWYRQSLGQGPEFLIYFQGTGAADDSGLPNDRFFAVRPEGSVSTLKIQRTERGDSAVYLCASSLGAGVGETQYFGPGTRLLVL.

CDR3 region: CASSLNPSGRGYEQYF. In DNA form, the CDR3 reads TGTGCCAGCAGTCTCAATCCTAGCGGGAGGGGGTACGAGCAGTACTTC. This chain connects TRBV28 to TRBJ2-7; TRBD2 matches at 12 bases. Looked up from germline, CDR1 is MDHEN and CDR2 is SYDVKM. CDR3 size: 16 residues. The trim removed 5 bases at V and 4 bases at J, leaving 9 bases unmatched.

This chain joins TRBV19 and TRBJ2-7; 8 bases are a match to TRBD2. The germline gives CDR1 LNHDA, CDR2 SQIVND (reference sequence). This CDR3 has 13 amino acids. The junction had 7 bases not matched to a gene; V was cut back by 6 bases and J by 6 bases. CDR3 coding DNA: TGTGCCAGTAGCCCCGGACTAGCCCGCGAGCAGTACTTC. This gives the protein CASSPGLAREQYF.

This rearrangement joins TRBV27 to TRBJ1-5; possible D gene TRBD1, 6 bases. Germline CDR1 reads MNHEY; CDR2 reads SMNVEV (reference sequence). Trimming left V 3 bases short and J 2 bases short, with 11 bases between. The CDR3 runs 15 residues. CDR3 residues: CASSFRAGGNQPQHF. CDR3 coding DNA: TGTGCCAGCAGTTTTCGGGCAGGGGGCAATCAGCCCCAGCATTTT.

The chain joins TRBV5-1 to TRBJ2-3, with 13 bases aligning to TRBD2. The CDR3 sequence is 17 residues long. Germline V gene sequence: CDR1 SGHRS, CDR2 YFSETQ. Trimming cost V 3 bases and J 0 bases; bases outside gene matches: 4. The CDR3 sequence is CASSWGLAGISTDTQYF. CDR3 in DNA: TGCGCCAGCAGCTGGGGACTAGCGGGAATCAGCACAGATACGCAGTATTTT.

The chain recombines TRBV6-1 with TRBJ2-5, with a possible D match to TRBD1 (8 bases). TRBJ2-7 explains the end of the DNA better; the J call may be wrong. In germline, CDR1 is MNHNS, CDR2 SASEGT. The CDR3 is made up of 14 amino acids. The CDR3 DNA is TGTGCCAGTGGGGGGAGGACAGGGAGGGGCGAGCAGTACTTC. It codes for CASGGRTGRGEQYF.

This clone is a singleton in its sample. The V gene is TRBV19, the J gene TRBJ2-1; 9 nucleotides align to TRBD2. Looked up from germline, CDR1 is LNHDA and CDR2 is SQIVND (reference sequence). The CDR3 consists of 17 residues. V dropped 5 bases and J dropped 0; count of bases not matched to a gene: 8. The CDR3 protein is CASSGPSGRSSYNEQFF. In nucleotides, the CDR3 is TGTGCCAGTAGTGGGCCGAGCGGGAGGAGCTCCTACAATGAGCAGTTCTTC.

The chain recombines TRBV15 with TRBJ2-1; the D gene is possibly TRBD2 (6 bases). Germline CDR1 and CDR2: LNHNV and YYDKDF (reference sequence). The CDR3 length is 16 residues. With 1 base removed from V and 2 bases from J, the gap between germline ends came to 12 bases. DNA for the CDR3: TGTGCCACCAGCAGAGTAACGGGAGATGCCTACAATGAGCAGTTCTTC. Translating it yields CATSRVTGDAYNEQFF.

The chain has TRBV18 and TRBJ2-2; 11 bases map to TRBD2. Trimming took 8 bases from V and 0 from J; bases not matched to a gene: 14. The germline CDR1 and CDR2 sequences are KGHSH and LQKENI. The CDR3 spans 19 residues. The CDR3 nucleotides read TGTGCCAGCCTGACTCTCGGGACTAGCGGCTTCGCGAACACCGGGGAGCTGTTTTTT. Translated: CASLTLGTSGFANTGELFF.

The V call is TRBV11-3, the J call TRBJ2-1; 11 nucleotides agree with TRBD2. The germline gives CDR1 SGHNT, CDR2 YENEEA. The CDR3 is made up of 15 amino acids. V was pared by 2 bases and J by 8 bases, with 5 bases of the junction left unmatched. The CDR3: CASSLTSGSVHEQFF. CDR3 DNA: TGTGCCAGCAGCTTAACTAGCGGGAGTGTGCATGAGCAGTTCTTC.

V usage is TRBV25-1 and J usage is TRBJ2-1; 10 bases fit TRBD2. The CDR3 runs 15 residues. V was pared by 7 bases and J by 2 bases, with 5 bases of the junction left unmatched. In germline, CDR1 is MGHDK, CDR2 SYGVNS. CDR3 sequence: CASTKAGGPYNEQFF. For the CDR3, the DNA is TGTGCCAGCACCAAAGCGGGAGGGCCCTACAATGAGCAGTTCTTC.

V and J are TRBV6-1 and TRBJ2-7; no reliable D call. V was clipped by 5 bases and J by 0 bases, with 14 bases between them. The CDR3 has 15 residues. From germline, CDR1 is MNHNS and CDR2 SASEGT. For the CDR3, the DNA is TGTGCCAGCAGTTTCGAGGTGACCCGCTCCTACGAGCAGTACTTC. Translating gives CASSFEVTRSYEQYF.

The rearrangement links TRBV30 to TRBJ1-1, with D maybe TRBD1 (5 bases). V lost 3 bases and J 3 bases, leaving 17 bases between the germline ends. The CDR3 contains 15 residues. The germline CDR1 and CDR2 sequences are GTSNPN and SVGIG (reference sequence). CDR3 amino acids: CAWRVGRGAYTEAFF. In DNA, the CDR3 is TGTGCCTGGAGGGTGGGGAGGGGAGCTTACACTGAAGCTTTCTTT.

This clone was seen a single time. V usage is TRBV6-1 and J usage is TRBJ2-5; D is possibly TRBD2 (6 bases). CDR3 length: 14 amino acids. Germline V CDR1 and CDR2: MNHNS, SASEGT. V shed 1 base and J shed 7 bases, with 13 bases lying between them. CDR3 bases: TGTGCCAGCAGTGAAGATCTTACCGGGAGGACCCAGTACTTC. Translated, it gives CASSEDLTGRTQYF.

The V gene is TRBV5-1, the J gene TRBJ2-3; 7 bases map to TRBD1. V gave up 0 bases and J gave up 4 bases; unmatched junction bases: 8. This CDR3 region has 16 residues. Germline assignment: CDR1 SGHRS and CDR2 YFSETQ. The CDR3 region is CASSLAGDSGADTQYF. CDR3 sequence (DNA): TGCGCCAGCAGCTTGGCCGGGGACAGCGGCGCAGATACGCAGTATTTT.

The chain recombines TRBV5-1 with TRBJ2-5; the D gene is possibly TRBD1 (6 bases). V was cut by 3 bases and J by 2 bases, with 14 bases left in between. CDR3 length: 15 amino acids. Germline lookup yields CDR1 SGHRS and CDR2 YFSETQ. This CDR3 is CASSSLTGSQETQYF. CDR3 coding DNA: TGCGCCAGCAGCTCGCTGACAGGCTCTCAAGAGACCCAGTACTTC.

The rearrangement links TRBV27 to TRBJ1-6; D is perhaps TRBD1 (5 bases). The CDR3 contains 15 residues. V was pared by 1 base and J by 7 bases, with 11 bases between. Germline loops: CDR1 MNHEY, CDR2 SMNVEV (reference sequence). This CDR3 reads CASSLFQGENSPLHF. The CDR3 DNA sequence: TGTGCCAGCAGTTTATTTCAGGGCGAAAATTCACCCCTCCACTTT.

The V call is TRBV11-1, the J call TRBJ2-5; tentatively, D is TRBD2 (6 bases). The CDR3 has 14 amino acids. Deletions cut 2 bases from V and 5 bases from J, with 12 bases between. CDR1 is SGHAT and CDR2 is FQDESV in the germline V gene (reference sequence). CDR3 in amino acids: CASSLLSGGETQYF. Here the CDR3 DNA reads TGTGCCAGCAGCTTATTGTCAGGAGGGGAGACCCAGTACTTC.

The chain joins TRBV11-2 to TRBJ2-5, with D maybe TRBD1 (6 bases). Germline lookup yields CDR1 SGHAT and CDR2 FQNNGV. V was cut by 1 base and J by 1 base, with 10 bases left in between. The CDR3 extends over 15 amino acids. The CDR3 spells CASSLGDRFQETQYF. CDR3 sequence (DNA): TGTGCCAGCAGCTTAGGAGACAGGTTCCAAGAGACCCAGTACTTC. Looking up the rest from reference TRBV11-2 and TRBJ2-5 gives the full variable domain: EAGVAQSPRYKIIEKRQSVAFWCNPISGHATLYWYQQILGQGPKLLIQFQNNGVVDDSQLPKDRFSAERLKGVDSTLKIQPAKLEDSAVYLCASSLGDRFQETQYFGPGTRLLVL.

V is TRBV7-9 and J is TRBJ2-2, with D possibly being TRBD2 (5 bases). Trimming pared 5 bases from V and 6 bases from J, leaving 10 bases between. Germline V gene lookup returns CDR1 SEHNR and CDR2 FQNEAQ (reference sequence). The CDR3 extends over 13 amino acids. The CDR3 DNA sequence: TGTGCCAGCAGCCCTCGCGGGTCCGGGGAGCTGTTTTTT. Its translation: CASSPRGSGELFF.